This TCR beta chain was identified during a study of cytotoxic CD8 clonotypes in ibrutinib-treated CLL. Measured with immunoSEQ multiplex PCR; TCRdb has only the in-frame clones, and not every one. In the table there are tens of thousands of clones, approximately 87% of which are singletons. Germline loops: CDR1 SGHTA, CDR2 FQGTGA. Trimming removed 6 bases at V and 6 bases at J, with 11 bases between. CDR3 length equals 13 residues. The input for sequencing was PBMCs, taken after 24 months of ibrutinib treatment. The chain recombines TRBV7-3 with TRBJ2-2, with a weak D call TRBD2 (6 bases). The TCR originated in a human donor with chronic lymphocytic leukemia. The CDR3 sequence is CASSQREAGELFF. DNA of the CDR3: TGTGCCAGCAGTCAAAGGGAGGCCGGGGAGCTGTTTTTT.